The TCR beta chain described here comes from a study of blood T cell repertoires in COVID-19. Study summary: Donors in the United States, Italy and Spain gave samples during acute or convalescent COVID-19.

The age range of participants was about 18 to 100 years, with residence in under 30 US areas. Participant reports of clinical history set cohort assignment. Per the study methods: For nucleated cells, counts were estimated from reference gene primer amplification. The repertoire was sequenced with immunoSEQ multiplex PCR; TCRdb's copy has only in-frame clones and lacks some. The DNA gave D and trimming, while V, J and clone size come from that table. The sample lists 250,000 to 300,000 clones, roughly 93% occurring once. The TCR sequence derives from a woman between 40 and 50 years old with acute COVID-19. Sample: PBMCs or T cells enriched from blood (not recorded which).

The CDR3 spells CASSSAGTGNGYTF. In DNA, the CDR3 is TGTGCCAGCAGTTCCGCCGGGACAGGGAACGGCTACACCTTC. The V gene is TRBV6-5, the J gene TRBJ1-2, with 9 nucleotides matching TRBD1. Trimming cost V 4 bases and J 8 bases; bases outside gene matches: 8. The CDR3 totals 14 residues. Germline CDR1 and CDR2: MNHEY and SVGAGI.